This is a list of T cell receptor beta chains from one sample in a study of PD-1 blockade in classical Hodgkin lymphoma. The assay was immunoSEQ multiplex PCR, and TCRdb's table has in-frame clones only and misses some. The data contain some 95,000 clones, 85% to 90% of them singletons. Here the sequenced sample was peripheral blood mononuclear cells (PBMCs), taken before the second cycle of nivolumab. The receptors derive from a human donor with classical Hodgkin lymphoma. The CDR3 runs from the conserved cysteine through the conserved F or W. Fields, in order: D gene, J gene, V gene, clone size, CDR3 DNA, CDR3 protein. The D gene is left open where the match is weak. The size field is filled for only some rows; it gives once, few, many or a size class.

NA | TRBJ2-3 | TRBV9 | NA | TGTGCCAGCAGCGCCGACAGGAGCACAGATACGCAGTATTTT | CASSADRSTDTQYF
NA | TRBJ2-7 | TRBV6-1 | NA | TGTGCCAGCAGTGAGCCCGACGGGCCCTACGAGCAGTACTTC | CASSEPDGPYEQYF
NA | TRBJ1-3 | TRBV5-6 | NA | TGTGCCAGCAGCTTCGGACCGCTCTGGGACACCATATATTTT | CASSFGPLWDTIYF
NA | TRBJ1-2 | TRBV5-1 | NA | TGCGCCAGCAGCTTGGAGGGCAGCAACTATGGCTACACCTTC | CASSLEGSNYGYTF
TRBD2 | TRBJ2-1 | TRBV10-1 | NA | TGCGCCAGCAGTAAAGCGGGGGGGCGCAATGAGCAGTTCTTC | CASSKAGGRNEQFF
TRBD2 | TRBJ2-1 | TRBV7-8 | NA | TGTGCCAGCAGCATTCTAGCGGGGAACTACAATGAGCAGTTCTTC | CASSILAGNYNEQFF
TRBD1 | TRBJ2-5 | TRBV29-1 | NA | TGCAGCGTTGATGACAGGGGGCACGAGACCCAGTACTTC | CSVDDRGHETQYF
NA | TRBJ1-6 | TRBV6-6 | NA | TGTGCCAGCCTGGGACATTGGAATTCACCCCTCCACTTT | CASLGHWNSPLHF
TRBD1 | TRBJ1-5 | TRBV19 | NA | TGTGCCAGTAGTCCTCAGGGGGGGAGCAATCAGCCCCAGCATTTT | CASSPQGGSNQPQHF
TRBD1 | TRBJ1-3 | TRBV28 | NA | TGTGCCAGCAGTTCCGGACAGGACTCTGGAAACACCATATATTTT | CASSSGQDSGNTIYF
TRBD1 | TRBJ1-3 | TRBV5-5 | NA | TGTGCCAGCAGCCCTGAGACAGGGTCTGGAAACACCATATATTTT | CASSPETGSGNTIYF
NA | TRBJ2-5 | TRBV18 | NA | TGTGCCAGCTCACCAACTACAGGGAGCGCAAAGAGGGAGACCCAGTACTTC | CASSPTTGSAKRETQYF
NA | TRBJ1-2 | TRBV21-1 | NA | TGTGCCAGCAGCAAAGGGACTTCTAACTATGGCTACACCTTC | CASSKGTSNYGYTF
TRBD2 | TRBJ2-4 | TRBV28 | once | TGTGCCAGCAGTTTATCGTACTTATTGACTAGCGGGGACACCATAGCCAAAAACATTCAGTACTTC | CASSLSYLLTSGDTIAKNIQYF
NA | TRBJ2-1 | TRBV2 | NA | TGTGCCAGCAGTGAGTGGGGGCTCAATGAGCAGTTCTTC | CASSEWGLNEQFF
NA | TRBJ2-2 | TRBV10-3 | NA | TGTGCCATCAGTGCCCCGGGAACGAACACCGGGGAGCTGTTTTTT | CAISAPGTNTGELFF
NA | TRBJ2-7 | TRBV27 | NA | TGTGCCAGCGGAGGGCCCTCCGTCGAGCAGTACTTC | CASGGPSVEQYF
NA | TRBJ1-1 | TRBV11-2 | NA | TGTGCCAGCAGCTTAGATCTCCCTGTGACGAACACTGAAGCTTTCTTT | CASSLDLPVTNTEAFF
TRBD1 | TRBJ2-7 | TRBV28 | NA | TGTGCCAGCAGTGGGACAGCAGACTACGAGCAGTACTTC | CASSGTADYEQYF
TRBD1 | TRBJ2-7 | TRBV7-8 | NA | TGTGCCAGCAGCCGCCCCGGGACAGGTTCCTACGAGCAGTACTTC | CASSRPGTGSYEQYF
NA | TRBJ2-7 | TRBV11-2 | NA | TGTGCCAGCAGCAGACCCTACGAGCAGTACTTC | CASSRPYEQYF
NA | TRBJ1-5 | TRBV15 | NA | TGTGCCACCAGCAGAGATCACCCCTTTTTTGGGGGGAGCAATCAGCCCCAGCATTTT | CATSRDHPFFGGSNQPQHF
NA | TRBJ1-2 | TRBV19 | once | TGTGCCAGTAGCCCAGAGGCGAGGAACTATGGCTACACCTTC | CASSPEARNYGYTF
NA | TRBJ1-4 | TRBV7-9 | NA | TGTGCCAGCAACATATTTCCAACTAATGAAAAACTGTTTTTT | CASNIFPTNEKLFF
NA | TRBJ2-7 | TRBV29-1 | NA | TGCAGCGTCGCCGGGACTGTCCCCTACGAGCAGTACTTC | CSVAGTVPYEQYF
TRBD2 | TRBJ2-1 | TRBV9 | NA | TGTGCCAGCAGCCCTGGTTTAGCGGGTTTCCATGAGCAGTTCTTC | CASSPGLAGFHEQFF
NA | TRBJ2-2 | TRBV5-6 | NA | TGTGCCAGCAGCCGGAGGGCCGGACAGATGGGGTCCGGGGAGCTGTTTTTT | CASSRRAGQMGSGELFF
NA | TRBJ1-1 | TRBV6-1 | NA | TGTGCCAGCAGTGAAGAAAAGGTGCTTAACACTGAAGCTTTCTTT | CASSEEKVLNTEAFF
NA | TRBJ1-1 | TRBV2 | NA | TGTGCCAGCCGGCCCCCCTGGGGGAACACTGAAGCTTTCTTT | CASRPPWGNTEAFF